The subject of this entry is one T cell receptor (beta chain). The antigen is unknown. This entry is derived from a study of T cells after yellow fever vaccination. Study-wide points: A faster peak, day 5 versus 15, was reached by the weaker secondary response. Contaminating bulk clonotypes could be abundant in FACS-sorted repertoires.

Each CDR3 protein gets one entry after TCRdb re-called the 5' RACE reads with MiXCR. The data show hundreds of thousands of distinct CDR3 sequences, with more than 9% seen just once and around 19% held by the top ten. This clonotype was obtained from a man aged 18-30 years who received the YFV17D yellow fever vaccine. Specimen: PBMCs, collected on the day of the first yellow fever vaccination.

The CDR3: CSARDRRGGRDEQFF. For the CDR3, the DNA is TGCAGTGCTAGAGATCGGCGGGGGGGCCGGGATGAGCAGTTCTTC. V is TRBV20-1 and J is TRBJ2-1; TRBD2 agrees at 9 bases. The V segment lost 0 bases and the J segment 8 bases; nucleotides outside the gene matches: 8. The CDR3 is 15 amino acids. Germline lookup yields CDR1 DFQATT and CDR2 SNEGSKA (reference sequence).